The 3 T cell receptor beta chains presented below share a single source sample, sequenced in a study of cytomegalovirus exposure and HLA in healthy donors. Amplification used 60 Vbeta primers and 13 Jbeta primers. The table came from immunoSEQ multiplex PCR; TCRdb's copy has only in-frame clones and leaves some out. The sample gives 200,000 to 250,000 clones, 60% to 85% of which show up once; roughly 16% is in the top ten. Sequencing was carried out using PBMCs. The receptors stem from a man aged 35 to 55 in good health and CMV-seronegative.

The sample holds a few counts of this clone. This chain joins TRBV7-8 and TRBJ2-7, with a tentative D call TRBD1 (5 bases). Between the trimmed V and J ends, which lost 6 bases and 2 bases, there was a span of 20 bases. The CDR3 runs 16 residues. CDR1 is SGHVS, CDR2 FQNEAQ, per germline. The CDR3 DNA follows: TGTGCCAGCAGTCCCGTCAGCCGTATGGGGCCCTACGAGCAGTACTTC. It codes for CASSPVSRMGPYEQYF.

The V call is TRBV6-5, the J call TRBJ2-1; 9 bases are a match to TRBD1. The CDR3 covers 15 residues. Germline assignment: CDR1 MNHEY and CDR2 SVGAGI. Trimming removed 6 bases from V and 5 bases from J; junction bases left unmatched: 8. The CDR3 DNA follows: TGTGCCAGCAGCCCGGGACAGGGATATGACAATGAGCAGTTCTTC. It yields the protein CASSPGQGYDNEQFF.

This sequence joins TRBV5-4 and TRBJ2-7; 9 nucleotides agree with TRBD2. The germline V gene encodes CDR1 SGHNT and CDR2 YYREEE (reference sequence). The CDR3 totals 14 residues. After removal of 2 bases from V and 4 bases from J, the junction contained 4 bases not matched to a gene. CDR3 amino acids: CASSFGAGGYEQYF. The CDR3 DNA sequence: TGTGCCAGCAGCTTTGGGGCGGGGGGGTACGAGCAGTACTTC. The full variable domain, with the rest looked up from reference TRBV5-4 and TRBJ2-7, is ETGVTQSPTHLIKTRGQQVTLRCSSQSGHNTVSWYQQALGQGPQFIFQYYREEENGRGNFPPRFSGLQFPNYSSELNVNALELDDSALYLCASSFGAGGYEQYFGPGTRLTVT.